Listed here are 32 T cell receptor beta chains from one sample, sequenced in a study of blood T cell repertoires in COVID-19 (dated by TCRdb to 2018 to 2021). The library relied on the immunoSEQ multiplex PCR assay. TCRdb re-hosts the immuneACCESS table, in-frame sequences only. Its copies lack some clones; in the studies checked, an unresolved V gene accounts for under half of them, and the cause for the rest is not known. Counted in this sample were more than 110,000 clones; about 80% of them appeared once. The top ten clones comprise 5.5% to 7% of the sample. The specimen was peripheral blood. These receptors were taken from a human donor in a cohort sampled during active COVID-19.

The gene calls are TRBV10-3 and TRBJ1-2, with TRBD1 matching over 7 bases. CDR3 size: 13 residues. Germline loops: CDR1 ENHRY, CDR2 SYGVKD. Unmatched junction bases numbered 11, after V lost 10 bases and J lost 6 bases. CDR3 residues: CATRPGQVDGYTF. CDR3 nucleotide sequence: TGTGCCACCCGCCCTGGACAGGTTGATGGCTACACCTTC.

The chain employs TRBV4-3 and TRBJ2-7; 7 positions match TRBD2. With V trimmed by 1 base and J by 2 bases, 2 bases remained unmatched. The germline V gene has CDR1 LGHNA and CDR2 YSLEER. The length of the CDR3 is 14 residues. The CDR3 reads CASSQGGGTYEQYF. The DNA for the CDR3 is TGCGCCAGCAGCCAAGGGGGGGGAACCTACGAGCAGTACTTC.

This clone was seen a handful of times. The genes are TRBV5-6 and TRBJ1-5, with 8 bases matching TRBD1. The CDR3 consists of 17 residues. In germline, CDR1 is SGHDT, CDR2 YYEEEE. Trimming took 4 bases from V and 0 from J; bases not matched to a gene: 9. CDR3 DNA: TGTGCCAGCAGCATACGACAGGGGCGGGGTAGCAATCAGCCCCAGCATTTT. Protein: CASSIRQGRGSNQPQHF.

The rearrangement links TRBV23-1 to TRBJ1-5, with D perhaps TRBD1 (6 bases). TRBV23-1 carries the ORF label, with uncertain function. The CDR3 covers 18 residues. Trimming pared 6 bases from V and 1 base from J, leaving 22 bases between. CDR3 nucleotides: TGCGCCAGCAGCCAAAGCCACTCACAGGGAATAAGCAATCAGCCCCAGCATTTT. Amino acids: CASSQSHSQGISNQPQHF.

This chain connects TRBV7-9 to TRBJ1-5; D might be TRBD1 (6 bases). In germline, CDR1 is SEHNR, CDR2 FQNEAQ (reference sequence). The CDR3 is made up of 14 amino acids. V lost 5 bases, J lost 3 bases, and 11 bases lay in between. The CDR3 nucleotides read TGTGCCAGCAGCCAACAGGGTACCAATCAGCCCCAGCATTTT. As protein: CASSQQGTNQPQHF.

The chain links TRBV4-3 to TRBJ1-5; D is unresolved. This CDR3 region has 16 residues. The V gene lost 0 bases and the J gene lost 1 base, with 10 bases spanning the gap. Germline CDR1 is LGHNA and CDR2 is YSLEER. CDR3 loop: CASSQDRVSSNQPQHF. DNA for the CDR3: TGCGCCAGCAGCCAAGATCGGGTTTCAAGCAATCAGCCCCAGCATTTT.

This chain connects TRBV7-3 to TRBJ2-3; tentatively, D is TRBD1 (6 bases). Germline assignment: CDR1 SGHTA and CDR2 FQGTGA. V lost 3 bases and J 7 bases, leaving 11 bases between the germline ends. This CDR3 is built from 13 residues. CDR3 sequence reads: CASSLGDTYTQYF. DNA for the CDR3: TGTGCCAGCAGCTTGGGGGACACCTATACGCAGTATTTT.

This chain joins TRBV10-3 and TRBJ1-1; D ambiguous. The CDR3 has 11 residues. Trimming removed 4 bases at V and 6 bases at J, with 6 bases between. Germline lookup yields CDR1 ENHRY and CDR2 SYGVKD. CDR3 region: CAISGGSEAFF. The DNA of the CDR3 is TGTGCCATCAGTGGAGGCTCTGAAGCTTTCTTT.

This chain uses TRBV19 with TRBJ1-6; unclear D gene. This CDR3 comprises 13 residues. Per the germline V gene, CDR1 is LNHDA and CDR2 is SQIVND (reference sequence). Trimming pared 3 bases from V and 8 bases from J, leaving 8 bases between. In nucleotides, the CDR3 is TGTGCCAGTAGTATGGCAGTATATTCACCCCTCCACTTT. It is translated as CASSMAVYSPLHF.

The J gene is TRBJ2-1, the V gene TRBV28; 8 nucleotides agree with TRBD2. Germline CDR1 reads MDHEN; CDR2 reads SYDVKM. Trimming removed 3 bases from V and 0 bases from J; junction bases left unmatched: 4. This CDR3 contains 16 residues. CDR3 in DNA: TGTGCCAGCAGTTTCTCCGGGGGGGCCTCCTACAATGAGCAGTTCTTC. This translates into CASSFSGGASYNEQFF.

The chain joins TRBV27 to TRBJ2-3; D perhaps matches TRBD2 (7 bases). V lost 10 bases to trimming and J lost 1 base, with 18 bases between them. Germline loops: CDR1 MNHEY, CDR2 SMNVEV (reference sequence). There are 15 residues in the CDR3. The CDR3: CAISRGAGGTDTQYF. As DNA, the CDR3 is TGTGCCATCTCACGGGGGGCGGGGGGCACAGATACGCAGTATTTT.

The J gene is TRBJ1-2, the V gene TRBV27; D is possibly TRBD1 (5 bases). The germline CDR1 and CDR2 sequences are MNHEY and SMNVEV (reference sequence). The CDR3 sequence is 13 residues long. Deletions cut 3 bases from V and 4 bases from J, with 9 bases between. CDR3 in DNA: TGTGCCAGCAGTTTTCCAAGGGGCTATGGCTACACCTTC. It codes for CASSFPRGYGYTF.

The gene calls are TRBV29-1 and TRBJ2-7, with 9 bases aligning to TRBD1. The V segment lost 5 bases and the J segment 3 bases; nucleotides outside the gene matches: 5. This CDR3 spans 13 amino acids. Looked up from germline, CDR1 is SQVTM and CDR2 is ANQGSEA. The CDR3 DNA sequence: TGCAGCGTTACGGACAGGGGAGTCTACGAGCAGTACTTC. It translates to CSVTDRGVYEQYF.

The genes are TRBV5-1 and TRBJ2-3, with D possibly TRBD1 on 6 matching bases. Trimming pared 3 bases from V and 6 bases from J, leaving 11 bases between. In germline, CDR1 is SGHRS, CDR2 YFSETQ. The CDR3 has 13 amino acids. Here the CDR3 reads CASSSGQGDTQYF. The CDR3 DNA sequence: TGCGCCAGCAGCTCAGGGCAGGGGGATACGCAGTATTTT.

The V and J genes are TRBV5-5 and TRBJ1-2; D perhaps matches TRBD1 (5 bases). Trimming removed 5 bases from V and 3 bases from J, with 17 bases in between. The CDR3 length is 15 residues. CDR1 and CDR2 from the germline V gene are SGHKS and YYEKEE (reference sequence). The CDR3 sequence is CASSQGALFDYGYTF. Written as DNA, the CDR3 is TGTGCCAGCAGTCAGGGTGCCCTATTCGACTATGGCTACACCTTC.

V usage is TRBV7-2 and J usage is TRBJ1-5; D gene ambiguous. V was trimmed by 2 bases and J by 0 bases, leaving 8 bases between them. The CDR3 extends over 15 amino acids. Germline V gene lookup returns CDR1 SGHTA and CDR2 FQGNSA. The CDR3 loop is CASSLMTLSNQPQHF. The CDR3 region has the DNA TGTGCCAGCAGCTTAATGACTCTTAGCAATCAGCCCCAGCATTTT.

This chain links TRBV7-2 with TRBJ2-7; D possibly corresponds to TRBD1 (5 bases). Trimming removed 4 bases at V and 5 bases at J, with 9 bases between. Germline CDR1 SGHTA, CDR2 FQGNSA. The CDR3 is made up of 12 amino acids. The CDR3 spells CASSSQDHEQYF. The CDR3 region has the DNA TGTGCCAGCAGCTCACAGGACCACGAGCAGTACTTC.

The V and J genes are TRBV2 and TRBJ2-1, with TRBD1 matching 10 bases. With 10 bases clipped from V and 8 bases from J, the junction kept 14 bases outside the gene matches. The CDR3 extends over 15 amino acids. The V gene's germline CDR1 is SNHLY and CDR2 FYNNEI. Here the CDR3 reads CAIPDGTGDYDEQFF. The CDR3 nucleotides read TGTGCCATTCCCGATGGGACAGGGGATTATGATGAGCAGTTCTTC.

The chain joins TRBV9 to TRBJ1-4; D possibly corresponds to TRBD1 (6 bases). V lost 0 bases and J 4 bases, leaving 7 bases between the germline ends. Germline-derived CDR1 and CDR2 are SGDLS and YYNGEE. This CDR3 comprises 14 residues. The CDR3 nucleotides read TGTGCCAGCAGCGTAGAGGGGGATAATGAAAAACTGTTTTTT. Translation gives CASSVEGDNEKLFF.

The J gene is TRBJ1-2, the V gene TRBV11-1, with no clear D. This CDR3 spans 16 amino acids. Germline-derived CDR1 and CDR2 are SGHAT and FQDESV (reference sequence). V lost 0 bases and J 4 bases, leaving 15 bases between the germline ends. As DNA, the CDR3 is TGTGCCAGCAGCTTAGCAACATCAATTGTATCCTATGGCTACACCTTC. This codes for CASSLATSIVSYGYTF.

The CDR3 spells CASSQNTIAGGYNEQFF. The CDR3 DNA reads TGTGCCAGCAGCCAAAACACCATAGCGGGGGGGTACAATGAGCAGTTCTTC. The V and J genes are TRBV14 and TRBJ2-1, with 11 bases lining up with TRBD2. The CDR3 spans 17 residues. Per the germline V gene, CDR1 is SGHDN and CDR2 is FVKESK. The V segment lost 2 bases and the J segment 4 bases; nucleotides outside the gene matches: 7.

The chain carries TRBV24-1 and TRBJ2-5; TRBD2 might be the D (6 bases). Germline assignment: CDR1 KGHDR and CDR2 SFDVKD. The CDR3 covers 15 residues. V lost 4 bases and J 5 bases, leaving 16 bases between the germline ends. CDR3 bases: TGTGCCACCAGTGACCCTCGAGCGGGTGGGGAGACCCAGTACTTC. This translates into CATSDPRAGGETQYF.

A few counts support this clone. The chain links TRBV7-2 to TRBJ1-4; 7 bases are a match to TRBD1. The CDR3 has 16 amino acids. V shed 3 bases and J 4 bases; nucleotides not matched to a gene: 8. The germline gives CDR1 SGHTA, CDR2 FQGNSA. CDR3 protein: CASSFRSGQSNEKLFF. CDR3 bases: TGTGCCAGCAGCTTTAGGTCGGGACAGAGTAATGAAAAACTGTTTTTT.

V usage is TRBV15 and J usage is TRBJ2-7; 7 nucleotides agree with TRBD1. Germline lookup yields CDR1 LNHNV and CDR2 YYDKDF (reference sequence). J gave up 7 bases and V 0 bases, and 6 bases lay outside the gene matches. The CDR3 has 14 residues. The CDR3 DNA sequence: TGTGCCACCAGCAGAGATCCAGGGGGACAGGAGCAGTACTTC. Amino acids: CATSRDPGGQEQYF. The whole variable domain, filled in from reference TRBV15 and TRBJ2-7, reads DAMVIQNPRYQVTQFGKPVTLSCSQTLNHNVMYWYQQKSSQAPKLLFHYYDKDFNNEADTPDNFQSRRPNTSFCFLDIRSPGLGDTAMYLCATSRDPGGQEQYFGPGTRLTVT.

The chain uses TRBV24-1 and TRBJ2-3; TRBD2 matches at 9 bases. CDR3 size: 15 residues. V gave up 10 bases and J gave up 0 bases; unmatched junction bases: 7. Germline lookup yields CDR1 KGHDR and CDR2 SFDVKD. CDR3 amino acids: CATSLSGGSTDTQYF. The CDR3 DNA reads TGTGCCACTTCGCTCAGCGGGGGGAGCACAGATACGCAGTATTTT.

J is TRBJ1-1 and V is TRBV7-2, with TRBD1 as a possible D gene (5 bases). CDR1 is SGHTA and CDR2 is FQGNSA in the germline V gene. CDR3 length: 15 residues. V was trimmed by 4 bases and J by 6 bases, leaving 18 bases between them. Here the CDR3 reads CASSSRGRGPAEAFF. As DNA, the CDR3 is TGTGCCAGCAGCTCCCGGGGGAGGGGACCGGCTGAAGCTTTCTTT. Complete variable domain (other parts from reference TRBV7-2 and TRBJ1-1): GAGVSQSPSNKVTEKGKDVELRCDPISGHTALYWYRQSLGQGLEFLIYFQGNSAPDKSGLPSDRFSAERTGGSVSTLTIQRTQQEDSAVYLCASSSRGRGPAEAFFGQGTRLTVV.

The chain recombines TRBV4-2 with TRBJ2-6; D possibly corresponds to TRBD2 (6 bases). Trimming left V 4 bases short and J 3 bases short, with 13 bases between. CDR1 and CDR2 (germline): LGHNA, YNFKEQ. This CDR3 has 16 amino acids. The CDR3 DNA is TGTGCCAGCAGCCGCCAACCCGGGAGTGGGGCCAACGTCCTGACTTTC. It specifies CASSRQPGSGANVLTF.

DNA for the CDR3: TGTGCCACCAAAAAAGGCGGGATTAACAATGAGCAGTTCTTC. Residues: CATKKGGINNEQFF. V and J are TRBV15 and TRBJ2-1; D might be TRBD2 (6 bases). The V and J ends lost 7 bases and 5 bases respectively, with 15 bases between them. The CDR3 contains 14 residues. Germline assignment: CDR1 LNHNV and CDR2 YYDKDF (reference sequence).

This chain links TRBV7-3 with TRBJ2-5; TRBD2 matches 10 bases. Germline V gives CDR1 SGHTA, CDR2 FQGTGA. Losses at the gene ends were 5 bases for V and 5 bases for J; bases not matched to a gene: 5. The CDR3 has 14 amino acids. As DNA, the CDR3 is TGTGCCAGCAGCGCGACGGGACTAGCGGAGACCCAGTACTTC. Residues: CASSATGLAETQYF.

This sequence joins TRBV6-6 and TRBJ2-3; 9 bases are shared with TRBD2. There are 16 residues in the CDR3. Per the germline V gene, CDR1 is MNHNY and CDR2 is SVGAGI (reference sequence). The ends lost 4 bases at V and 4 bases at J; junction bases unmatched: 9. The CDR3: CASSLNSGGAADTQYF. CDR3 in DNA: TGTGCCAGCAGTTTAAATAGCGGGGGCGCGGCAGATACGCAGTATTTT.

V and J are TRBV7-2 and TRBJ2-6; D perhaps matches TRBD2 (5 bases). Germline assignment: CDR1 SGHTA and CDR2 FQGNSA. This CDR3 is built from 17 residues. The V end lost 0 bases, the J end lost 0 bases, and 9 bases lay between the germline ends. CDR3 region: CASSLAQGSSGANVLTF. CDR3 DNA: TGTGCCAGCAGCTTAGCGCAAGGGAGCTCTGGGGCCAACGTCCTGACTTTC. Together with reference TRBV7-2 and TRBJ2-6, the CDR3 gives the full variable domain: GAGVSQSPSNKVTEKGKDVELRCDPISGHTALYWYRQSLGQGLEFLIYFQGNSAPDKSGLPSDRFSAERTGGSVSTLTIQRTQQEDSAVYLCASSLAQGSSGANVLTFGAGSRLTVL.

This sequence joins TRBV6-1 and TRBJ2-1; possible D gene TRBD1, 5 bases. With 5 bases removed from V and 8 bases from J, the gap between germline ends came to 19 bases. The CDR3 sequence is 15 residues long. Per the germline V gene, CDR1 is MNHNS and CDR2 is SASEGT. The CDR3 nucleotides read TGTGCCAGCAGTCCCGTGGACATGGGCGGCCATGAGCAGTTCTTC. It encodes CASSPVDMGGHEQFF.